This TCR beta chain was retrieved from a study of monozygotic twins with cystic fibrosis. V was cut by 4 bases and J by 2 bases, with 12 bases left in between. CDR1 SGHNT and CDR2 YYREEE come from the germline V gene (reference sequence). CDR3 length: 14 amino acids. The assay was immunoSEQ multiplex PCR, and TCRdb's table has in-frame clones only and misses some. The repertoire holds tens of thousands of clones, with 75% to 95% as singletons. The sequenced sample was blood. The chain links TRBV5-4 to TRBJ2-5; the D gene is possibly TRBD1 (6 bases). The TCR was taken from a boy aged 2-15 years with cystic fibrosis. This chain's CDR3 is CASSPRDTQETQYF. The DNA of the CDR3 is TGTGCCAGCAGCCCCCGGGACACACAAGAGACCCAGTACTTC. Supplemented by reference TRBV5-4 and TRBJ2-5, the full variable domain reads ETGVTQSPTHLIKTRGQQVTLRCSSQSGHNTVSWYQQALGQGPQFIFQYYREEENGRGNFPPRFSGLQFPNYSSELNVNALELDDSALYLCASSPRDTQETQYFGPGTRLLVL.